The present T cell receptor (beta chain) was sequenced within a study of blood T cell repertoires in COVID-19. The overall study: COVID-19 samples collected from the United States, Italy and Spain covered acute and convalescent phases.

Sequencing used immunoSEQ multiplex PCR; TCRdb keeps in-frame clones, though not all of them. Found here are some 97,000 clones, roughly 90% of them singletons; the top ten hold 2.1%. The clonotype comes from a man in his forties or fifties with active COVID-19. What was sequenced was peripheral blood.

This chain's CDR3 is CASRPSGIAGELFF. CDR3 DNA: TGTGCCAGTAGACCTAGCGGGATAGCCGGGGAGCTGTTTTTT. The genes are TRBV19 and TRBJ2-2; 9 bases are shared with TRBD2. Looked up from germline, CDR1 is LNHDA and CDR2 is SQIVND (reference sequence). The CDR3 is 14 amino acids. The V segment lost 6 bases and the J segment 6 bases; nucleotides outside the gene matches: 5.